The entry that follows covers one TCR beta chain sequence. Authors' processing steps: Reference gene primer amplification in the assay estimated nucleated cell counts. Here immunoSEQ multiplex PCR was the method, and the copy in TCRdb shows in-frame clones only, minus some. The V and J calls and clone size are taken from that table; D and trimming were inferred from the DNA. Altogether some 230,000 clones are present, about four fifths being singletons, with the ten largest covering 2% to 2.5%. These data belong to a study of blood T cell repertoires in COVID-19. Across the study: Samples came from the United States, Italy and Spain, spanning acute and convalescent COVID-19. PBMCs, B-cell-depleted T cells, or T cells provided the cDNA or gDNA that made up the material.

The CDR3 spans 15 residues. CDR1 is LNHDA and CDR2 is SQIVND in the germline V gene (reference sequence). The V and J ends lost 5 bases and 5 bases respectively, with 15 bases between them. J is TRBJ1-4 and V is TRBV19, with D perhaps TRBD1 (6 bases). This receptor was identified in a woman aged 60-75 years with acute or convalescent COVID-19. Specimen: peripheral blood. CDR3 sequence: CASSPGGRRNEKLFF. In DNA, the CDR3 is TGTGCCAGTAGTCCGGGGGGCAGACGCAATGAAAAACTGTTTTTT.